The 23 T cell receptor beta chains below all came from one sample that was sequenced in a study of blood T cells in healthy people across ages. The authors ran a second PCR of 7 to 11 cycles using a sample-barcoded 5' primer and a J-beta primer mix. Via MiXCR, TCRdb re-called the 5' RACE reads, giving one row per CDR3 protein. The sample contains 1.5 million to 2 million distinct CDR3 sequences, under 30% of which appear only once. Sequencing input: blood. The receptors stem from a woman aged 25 to 39 in good health.

V usage is TRBV20-1 and J usage is TRBJ2-5, with D possibly TRBD2 on 6 matching bases. V lost 5 bases and J 11 bases, leaving 21 bases between the germline ends. The CDR3 length is 13 residues. Germline V gene sequence: CDR1 DFQATT, CDR2 SNEGSKA (reference sequence). The CDR3 DNA sequence: TGCAGTGCTGTTCCGGGACTCACTAATGAGCAGTACTTC. Residues: CSAVPGLTNEQYF.

The J gene is TRBJ2-5, the V gene TRBV30; possibly TRBD2 for D (7 bases). Germline assignment: CDR1 GTSNPN and CDR2 SVGIG (reference sequence). This CDR3 spans 16 amino acids. Trimming left V 5 bases short and J 4 bases short, with 23 bases between. The CDR3 sequence is CAWCNLWGGPPETQYF. CDR3 in DNA: TGTGCCTGGTGCAATCTTTGGGGGGGGCCCCCAGAGACCCAGTACTTC.

DNA for the CDR3: TGTGCCAGCTCAAAAGGAGGGCGCAATGAGCAGTTCTTC. It encodes CASSKGGRNEQFF. The chain joins TRBV28 to TRBJ2-1; D is possibly TRBD2 (6 bases). The CDR3 is made up of 13 amino acids. V lost 8 bases to trimming and J lost 6 bases, with 14 bases between them. The germline V gene has CDR1 MDHEN and CDR2 SYDVKM.

A few counts support this clonotype. The chain recombines TRBV10-3 with TRBJ2-3; no definite D call. The V end was cut by 6 bases, the J end by 4 bases, with 20 bases between. Germline V lookup: CDR1 ENHRY, CDR2 SYGVKD. This CDR3 has 16 amino acids. The CDR3: CAISETGSQNADTQYF. In DNA, the CDR3 is TGTGCCATCAGCGAGACCGGCTCCCAGAACGCAGATACGCAGTATTTT.

This clonotype was picked up a small number of times. The genes are TRBV9 and TRBJ2-1; TRBD1 agrees at 9 bases. The germline CDR1 and CDR2 sequences are SGDLS and YYNGEE. V shed 0 bases and J 5 bases; nucleotides not matched to a gene: 0. The CDR3 loop spans 14 amino acids. The CDR3 region is CASSVGDRDNEQFF. The CDR3 region has the DNA TGTGCCAGCAGCGTAGGGGACAGGGACAATGAGCAGTTCTTC.

This clonotype has a handful of counts. CDR3 sequence (DNA): TGTGCCAGCAGTTACGAGGGGCAGGTCCGAATGCCCCAGTACTTC. Translation: CASSYEGQVRMPQYF. The rearrangement uses TRBV6-5 and TRBJ2-5; D tentatively reads TRBD1 or TRBD2 (5 bases each). V gave up 2 bases and J gave up 9 bases, with 19 bases separating them. The CDR3 runs 15 residues. The germline CDR1 and CDR2 sequences are MNHEY and SVGAGI.

The chain is built from TRBV7-2 and TRBJ1-1; no reliable D call. Germline CDR1 is SGHTA and CDR2 is FQGNSA. This CDR3 has 15 residues. V was cut by 1 base and J by 2 bases, with 11 bases left in between. The CDR3 spells CASSLGGGYNTEAFF. CDR3 nucleotides: TGTGCCAGCAGCTTAGGGGGAGGTTACAACACTGAAGCTTTCTTT.

This clonotype was counted between two and nine times. The V call is TRBV14, the J call TRBJ2-5, with D unresolved. Looked up from germline, CDR1 is SGHDN and CDR2 is FVKESK. The CDR3 has 13 amino acids. Trimming removed 5 bases from V and 0 bases from J, with 7 bases in between. CDR3 sequence (DNA): TGTGCCAGCAGCACCCCAAACCAAGAGACCCAGTACTTC. The encoded protein is CASSTPNQETQYF.

As to this clonotype: This clone may be a read error of a much larger clone one base away. The rearrangement joins TRBV12-3 or TRBV12-4 to TRBJ2-1; possible D gene TRBD1, 7 bases. V lost 7 bases and J lost 13, with 20 bases in between. This CDR3 comprises 13 residues. The CDR3 DNA reads TGTGCCAGCACCGAGGACAGGAGGGAGACCCAGTTCTTC. Translated: CASTEDRRETQFF.

This chain uses TRBV3-1 with TRBJ2-3; 10 nucleotides match TRBD2. The CDR3 is made up of 19 amino acids. After removal of 0 bases from V and 4 bases from J, the junction contained 13 bases not matched to a gene. The germline V gene encodes CDR1 LGHDT and CDR2 YNNKEL (reference sequence). CDR3 residues: CASSQDRIVLAGVADTQYF. The CDR3 region has the DNA TGTGCCAGCAGCCAAGATCGTATTGTCCTAGCGGGAGTTGCAGATACGCAGTATTTT.

The chain links TRBV4-3 to TRBJ2-1; 11 bases are shared with TRBD2. V lost 0 bases, J lost 0 bases, and 7 bases stayed unmatched. CDR3 length: 19 residues. CDR1 and CDR2 (germline): LGHNA, YSLEER. CDR3 nucleotide sequence: TGCGCCAGCAGCCAAGATCCGACTAGCGGGACCAGCTCCTACAATGAGCAGTTCTTC. Translated: CASSQDPTSGTSSYNEQFF.

This clonotype appeared a few times. The chain joins TRBV6-2 or TRBV6-3 to TRBJ2-1, with 7 bases matching TRBD2. CDR3 size: 17 residues. The germline CDR1 and CDR2 sequences are MNHEY and SVGEGT. The V and J ends lost 6 bases and 7 bases, in that order; junction bases with no gene match: 18. The CDR3 coding sequence is TGTGCCAGCAGATCGCCCCCGACTAGCTCAGTTCCTAATGAGCAGTTCTTC. Translation: CASRSPPTSSVPNEQFF.

This clonotype was detected only a few times. The rearrangement uses TRBV12-3 or TRBV12-4 and TRBJ2-6; 8 nucleotides align to TRBD1. The CDR3 sequence is 19 residues long. Trimming removed 3 bases from V and 2 bases from J; junction bases left unmatched: 12. CDR3 in amino acids: CASSFVWTGRRTGANVLTF. Here the CDR3 DNA reads TGTGCCAGCAGTTTCGTCTGGACAGGGCGCCGAACTGGGGCCAACGTCCTGACTTTC.

The V and J genes are TRBV20-1 and TRBJ1-2; 7 nucleotides agree with TRBD1. V gave up 4 bases and J gave up 5 bases; unmatched junction bases: 7. Germline values: CDR1 DFQATT, CDR2 SNEGSKA (reference sequence). The CDR3 runs 13 residues. CDR3 DNA sequence: TGCAGTGCTAATGACAGGGATGAATATGGCTACACCTTC. Protein product: CSANDRDEYGYTF.

In its sample, this clonotype was seen many times. The chain recombines TRBV6-5 with TRBJ2-1; D is unclear. CDR1 is MNHEY, CDR2 SVGAGI, per germline. V shed 0 bases and J shed 13 bases, with 13 bases lying between them. The length of the CDR3 is 13 residues. This CDR3 reads CASSYSAASPQFF. The CDR3 bases are TGTGCCAGCAGTTACTCTGCGGCCTCCCCTCAGTTCTTC.

The sample holds many counts of this clonotype. V usage is TRBV29-1 and J usage is TRBJ2-7, with D tentatively TRBD1 or TRBD2 (6 bases each). This CDR3 region has 15 residues. CDR1 SQVTM and CDR2 ANQGSEA come from the germline V gene. Trimming took off 0 bases at V and 3 bases at J, with 15 bases between the two ends. The CDR3: CSVEDRRGGGYEQYF. The CDR3 bases are TGCAGCGTTGAAGATCGGAGAGGGGGAGGCTACGAGCAGTACTTC.

This clonotype showed up just a few times. The V and J genes are TRBV20-1 and TRBJ1-5, with 9 bases aligning to TRBD1. The J segment lost 5 bases and the V segment lost 6 bases, leaving 8 bases of the junction unmatched. This CDR3 contains 14 residues. Germline CDR1 DFQATT, CDR2 SNEGSKA (reference sequence). The chain's CDR3 is CSARGDRDDQPQHF. Written as DNA, the CDR3 is TGCAGTGCCCGCGGGGACAGGGATGATCAGCCCCAGCATTTT.

On this clonotype itself: A read error may be the cause here, since a much bigger clone is one base away. The chain is built from TRBV9 and TRBJ1-2; the D gene is possibly TRBD1 (5 bases). This CDR3 is built from 13 residues. Germline-derived CDR1 and CDR2 are SGDLS and YYNGEE. The CDR3, as DNA: TGTGCCAGCAGCGCCCAATGGGACGGTGGCCACACCTTC. It specifies CASSAQWDGGHTF. Based on the CDR3 plus reference TRBV9 and TRBJ1-2, the full variable domain is DSGVTQTPKHLITATGQRVTLRCSPRSGDLSVYWYQQSLDQGLQFLIQYYNGEERAKGNILERFSAQQFPDLHSELNLSSLELGDSALYFCASSAQWDGGHTFGSGTRLTVV.

The chain couples TRBV20-1 to TRBJ2-5, with 10 bases aligning to TRBD1. The J call is in doubt because the DNA end fits TRBJ2-7 better. CDR1 DFQATT and CDR2 SNEGSKA come from the germline V gene (reference sequence). The CDR3 totals 14 residues. The CDR3 is CSASGTGDCYEQYF. Written as DNA, the CDR3 is TGCAGTGCTTCCGGGACAGGGGATTGCTACGAGCAGTACTTC.

This clonotype was picked up many times. The chain joins TRBV25-1 to TRBJ1-2, with TRBD1 identical over 7 bases. In germline, CDR1 is MGHDK, CDR2 SYGVNS. With V trimmed by 3 bases and J by 4 bases, 11 bases remained unmatched. There are 16 residues in the CDR3. The CDR3 sequence: CASSDGPTGAGYGYTF. Written as DNA, the CDR3 is TGTGCCAGCAGTGACGGACCAACAGGGGCGGGCTATGGCTACACCTTC.

As regards this clonotype: This sequence may be a read error, since a much larger clone differs from it by one base. The chain joins TRBV11-3 to TRBJ2-4; either TRBD1 or TRBD2 may fit D (5 bases each). CDR3 length: 15 amino acids. Germline-derived CDR1 and CDR2 are SGHNT and YENEEA. Trimming pared 5 bases from V and 13 bases from J, leaving 24 bases between. The CDR3 DNA follows: TGTGCCAGCAGCAAGATGGGGGTCTCCTACAATGAGCAGTACTTC. It codes for CASSKMGVSYNEQYF.

A remark on this clonotype: Mismatch with germline at one junction end may stem from a read error. V gene TRBV4-3 combines with J gene TRBJ1-5; no firm D call. CDR1 and CDR2 (germline): LGHNA, YSLEER. This CDR3 is 18 amino acids long. CDR3 in amino acids: CASSQDLGRRHSNQSQHF. CDR3 nucleotides: TGCGCCAGCAGCCAAGATCTCGGGCGCCGCCATAGCAATCAGTCCCAGCATTTT.

V is TRBV7-2 and J is TRBJ1-2, with a weak D call TRBD1 (6 bases). Germline V gene data show CDR1 as SGHTA and CDR2 as FQGNSA. The V and J ends lost 6 bases and 4 bases respectively, with 12 bases between them. CDR3 size: 13 residues. DNA for the CDR3: TGTGCCAGCAGGTCACAGGGTACCTATGGCTACACCTTC. The encoded protein is CASRSQGTYGYTF.